These 19 T cell receptor beta chains were sequenced from one sample in a study of cytomegalovirus exposure and HLA in healthy donors. Both 60 Vbeta primers and 13 Jbeta primers went into the PCR. TCRdb keeps only in-frame clones here, not all; method: immunoSEQ multiplex PCR. The sample holds approximately 40,000 clones, 66% seen once. The sequenced sample consisted of PBMCs. All receptors derive from a man aged 45 to 65 in good health and CMV-seropositive.

The chain has TRBV11-2 and TRBJ2-5; the match to TRBD2 covers 7 bases. J was trimmed by 1 base and V by 3 bases; bases with no gene match: 5. CDR1 and CDR2 (germline): SGHAT, FQNNGV. The CDR3 extends over 15 amino acids. CDR3 amino acids: CASSFGPSGQETQYF. The CDR3, as DNA: TGTGCCAGCAGCTTCGGGCCTAGCGGCCAAGAGACCCAGTACTTC.

This CDR3 is CASSWGTSEYEQYF. The CDR3 nucleotides are TGCGCCAGCAGCTGGGGGACTAGCGAGTACGAGCAGTACTTC. The chain is built from TRBV5-1 and TRBJ2-7; TRBD2 agrees at 10 bases. This CDR3 is built from 14 residues. Trimming took 3 bases from V and 4 from J; bases not matched to a gene: 4. Germline-derived CDR1 and CDR2 are SGHRS and YFSETQ.

This clone showed up just a few times. CDR3 in DNA: TGTGCCACTACTATGAGCTCCTATAATTCACCCCTCCACTTT. Residues: CATTMSSYNSPLHF. The rearrangement joins TRBV13 to TRBJ1-6; no reliable D call. The CDR3 consists of 14 residues. Looked up from germline, CDR1 is PRHDT and CDR2 is FYEKMQ (reference sequence). Trimming stripped 10 bases from V and 0 bases from J, with 10 bases between. Together with reference TRBV13 and TRBJ1-6, the CDR3 gives the full variable domain: AAGVIQSPRHLIKEKRETATLKCYPIPRHDTVYWYQQGPGQDPQFLISFYEKMQSDKGSIPDRFSAQQFSDYHSELNMSSLELGDSALYFCATTMSSYNSPLHFGNGTRLTVT.

This sequence joins TRBV7-2 and TRBJ2-1; possible D gene TRBD2, 6 bases. V was cut by 5 bases and J by 5 bases, with 10 bases left in between. This CDR3 region has 13 residues. Germline V CDR1 and CDR2: SGHTA, FQGNSA. The CDR3, as DNA: TGTGCCAGCAGCCAGGGACTCAACAATGAGCAGTTCTTC. Encoded protein: CASSQGLNNEQFF. The variable domain in full, completed from reference TRBV7-2 and TRBJ2-1, reads GAGVSQSPSNKVTEKGKDVELRCDPISGHTALYWYRQSLGQGLEFLIYFQGNSAPDKSGLPSDRFSAERTGGSVSTLTIQRTQQEDSAVYLCASSQGLNNEQFFGPGTRLTVL.

The chain combines TRBV7-2 with TRBJ1-1; 9 nucleotides line up with TRBD1. Germline V gene data show CDR1 as SGHTA and CDR2 as FQGNSA. J gave up 6 bases and V 4 bases, and 3 bases lay outside the gene matches. This CDR3 spans 13 amino acids. CDR3 coding DNA: TGTGCCAGCAGCTGGGACAGGGTAGCTGAAGCTTTCTTT. Amino acids: CASSWDRVAEAFF.

This clone has only a few counts. The rearrangement uses TRBV5-8 and TRBJ2-2; 12 nucleotides agree with TRBD2. Germline values: CDR1 SGHTS, CDR2 YDEGEE. The ends lost 4 bases at V and 1 base at J; junction bases unmatched: 8. The CDR3 extends over 18 amino acids. The CDR3 region has the DNA TGTGCCAGCAGCCGTAAGGGACTAGCGGGCTTGAACACCGGGGAGCTGTTTTTT. Amino acid sequence: CASSRKGLAGLNTGELFF. Variable domain in full (rest from reference TRBV5-8 and TRBJ2-2): EAGVTQSPTHLIKTRGQQATLRCSPISGHTSVYWYQQALGLGLQFLLWYDEGEERNRGNFPPRFSGRQFPNYSSELNVNALELEDSALYLCASSRKGLAGLNTGELFFGEGSRLTVL.

This sequence joins TRBV30 and TRBJ1-5, with 7 bases that match TRBD1. Trimming took 0 bases from V and 0 from J; bases not matched to a gene: 2. Per germline, CDR1 GTSNPN and CDR2 SVGIG (reference sequence). This CDR3 contains 15 residues. The CDR3 spells CAWSVSGGSNQPQHF. The CDR3 bases are TGTGCCTGGAGTGTCTCAGGGGGTAGCAATCAGCCCCAGCATTTT.

Only a few counts were recorded for this clone. V usage is TRBV5-1 and J usage is TRBJ2-1, with 7 bases matching TRBD2. Unmatched junction bases numbered 9, after V lost 0 bases and J lost 6 bases. CDR1 is SGHRS, CDR2 YFSETQ, per germline. The CDR3 contains 16 residues. The CDR3 nucleotides read TGCGCCAGCAGCTTGGCATATGGACTAGGGGCCAATGAGCAGTTCTTC. Its protein is CASSLAYGLGANEQFF. The variable domain in full, with the rest retrieved from reference TRBV5-1 and TRBJ2-1, is KAGVTQTPRYLIKTRGQQVTLSCSPISGHRSVSWYQQTPGQGLQFLFEYFSETQRNKGNFPGRFSGRQFSNSRSEMNVSTLELGDSALYLCASSLAYGLGANEQFFGPGTRLTVL.

The chain uses TRBV7-2 and TRBJ2-7; 9 bases are a match to TRBD1. The CDR3 runs to 15 residues. The germline gives CDR1 SGHTA, CDR2 FQGNSA. The J segment lost 0 bases and the V segment lost 5 bases, leaving 5 bases of the junction unmatched. In nucleotides, the CDR3 is TGTGCCAGCAGCCATCGGGGACAGGGCTCCTACGAGCAGTACTTC. It is translated as CASSHRGQGSYEQYF.

The V gene is TRBV6-5, the J gene TRBJ1-5, with D perhaps TRBD1 (6 bases). Germline loops: CDR1 MNHEY, CDR2 SVGAGI. Deletions cut 2 bases from V and 6 bases from J, with 8 bases between. The CDR3 sequence is 13 residues long. CDR3 protein: CASSYSRGQPQHF. The CDR3 DNA follows: TGTGCCAGCAGTTACAGCAGGGGTCAGCCCCAGCATTTT.

The V and J genes are TRBV5-1 and TRBJ1-1, with D maybe TRBD1 (5 bases). V was pared by 4 bases and J by 6 bases, with 13 bases between. CDR3 length: 13 amino acids. Germline lookup yields CDR1 SGHRS and CDR2 YFSETQ. This CDR3 reads CASSREGYSEAFF. In nucleotides, the CDR3 is TGCGCCAGCAGCAGGGAGGGGTACTCTGAAGCTTTCTTT. Filled out from reference TRBV5-1 and TRBJ1-1, the complete variable domain reads KAGVTQTPRYLIKTRGQQVTLSCSPISGHRSVSWYQQTPGQGLQFLFEYFSETQRNKGNFPGRFSGRQFSNSRSEMNVSTLELGDSALYLCASSREGYSEAFFGQGTRLTVV.

This chain joins TRBV5-4 and TRBJ1-2, with TRBD1 as a possible D gene (6 bases). The ends were cut back, 0 bases at V and 6 bases at J, with 9 bases in the middle. The CDR3 consists of 13 residues. Germline-derived CDR1 and CDR2 are SGHNT and YYREEE (reference sequence). The CDR3 nucleotides are TGTGCCAGCAGCTTGGAGGCAGGGGATGGCTACACCTTC. It is translated as CASSLEAGDGYTF.

The chain links TRBV5-1 to TRBJ1-1; a possible D gene is TRBD1 (6 bases). The CDR3 loop spans 14 amino acids. Germline V CDR1 and CDR2: SGHRS, YFSETQ. The V end lost 2 bases, the J end lost 2 bases, and 10 bases lay between the germline ends. The CDR3 sequence is CASSFRTDNTEAFF. In nucleotides, the CDR3 is TGCGCCAGCAGCTTCCGGACAGACAACACTGAAGCTTTCTTT.

This clone was detected once. The chain links TRBV6-5 to TRBJ1-2; 8 positions match TRBD1. The V gene end was trimmed by 0 bases and the J gene end by 5 bases; junction bases not matched to a gene: 8. There are 16 residues in the CDR3. CDR1 is MNHEY, CDR2 SVGAGI, per germline. CDR3 protein: CASSYSQTGARYGYTF. As DNA, the CDR3 is TGTGCCAGCAGTTACTCCCAGACAGGGGCGAGGTATGGCTACACCTTC.

This chain joins TRBV11-2 and TRBJ1-5; D is uncertain. V lost 5 bases and J lost 4, with 15 bases in between. The CDR3 sequence is 15 residues long. The germline V gene encodes CDR1 SGHAT and CDR2 FQNNGV. The CDR3 nucleotides read TGTGCCAGCAGCCCTAGAGGGAACGGTAATCAGCCCCAGCATTTT. Its translation: CASSPRGNGNQPQHF.

This rearrangement joins TRBV10-1 to TRBJ1-3; D remains ambiguous. V gave up 4 bases and J gave up 3 bases, with 4 bases separating them. Germline CDR1 WNHNN, CDR2 SYGVQD (reference sequence). The CDR3 loop spans 12 amino acids. Here the CDR3 DNA reads TGCGCCAGCAGTGTTAATGGAAACACCATATATTTT. Translating it yields CASSVNGNTIYF.

This clone was counted a few times. This chain uses TRBV10-3 with TRBJ2-1; 7 nucleotides agree with TRBD2. This CDR3 is built from 12 residues. Germline V gene data show CDR1 as ENHRY and CDR2 as SYGVKD. J lost 5 bases, V lost 7 bases, and 2 bases had no gene match. DNA of the CDR3: TGTGCCATCACCCGGGGGGACAATGAGCAGTTCTTC. Its translation is CAITRGDNEQFF.

The genes are TRBV4-3 and TRBJ2-5; possible D gene TRBD2, 7 bases. The end of the DNA fits TRBJ2-7 better, so the J call may be wrong. This CDR3 comprises 16 residues. Germline assignment: CDR1 LGHNA and CDR2 YSLEER. As DNA, the CDR3 is TGCGCCAGCAGCCAAGATCTGAGGGGGGGCCCCTACGAGCAGTACTTC. As protein: CASSQDLRGGPYEQYF.

The chain has TRBV5-6 and TRBJ2-5, with 9 bases identical to TRBD1. After removal of 6 bases from V and 5 bases from J, the junction contained 2 bases not matched to a gene. The CDR3 is 12 amino acids. Germline values: CDR1 SGHDT, CDR2 YYEEEE. The CDR3 nucleotides read TGTGCCAGCAACAGGGGGCTGGAGACCCAGTACTTC. This encodes CASNRGLETQYF.